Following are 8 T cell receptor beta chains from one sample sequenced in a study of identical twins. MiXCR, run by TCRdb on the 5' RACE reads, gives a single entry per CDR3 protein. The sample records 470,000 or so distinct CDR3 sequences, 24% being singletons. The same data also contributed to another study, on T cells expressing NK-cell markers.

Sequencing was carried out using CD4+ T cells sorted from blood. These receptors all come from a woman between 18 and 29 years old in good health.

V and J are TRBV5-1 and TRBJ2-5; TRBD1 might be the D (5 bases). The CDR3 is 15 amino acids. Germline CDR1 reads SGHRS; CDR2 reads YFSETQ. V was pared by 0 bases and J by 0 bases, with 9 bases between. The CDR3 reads CASSLGQPHQETQYF. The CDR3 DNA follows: TGCGCCAGCAGCTTGGGACAGCCCCACCAAGAGACCCAGTACTTC.

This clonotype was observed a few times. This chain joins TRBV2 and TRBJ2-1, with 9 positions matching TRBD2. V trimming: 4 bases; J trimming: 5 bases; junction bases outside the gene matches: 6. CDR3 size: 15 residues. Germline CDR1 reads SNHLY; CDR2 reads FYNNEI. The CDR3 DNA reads TGTGCCAGCAGTGCCTTGGGACTAGCAAACAATGAGCAGTTCTTC. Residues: CASSALGLANNEQFF.

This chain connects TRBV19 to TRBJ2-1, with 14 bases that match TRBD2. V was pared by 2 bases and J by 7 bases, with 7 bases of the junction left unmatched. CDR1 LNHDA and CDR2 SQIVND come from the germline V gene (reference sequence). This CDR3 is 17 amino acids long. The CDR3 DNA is TGTGCCAGTAGTATACAACTGGGGACTAGCGGGAGTAATGAGCAGTTCTTC. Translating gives CASSIQLGTSGSNEQFF.

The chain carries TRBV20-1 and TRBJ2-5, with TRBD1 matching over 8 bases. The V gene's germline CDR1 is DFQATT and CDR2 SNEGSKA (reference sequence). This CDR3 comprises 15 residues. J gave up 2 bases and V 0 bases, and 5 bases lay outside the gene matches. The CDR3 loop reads CSARDPGGTQETQYF. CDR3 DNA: TGCAGTGCTAGAGACCCAGGGGGCACTCAAGAGACCCAGTACTTC.

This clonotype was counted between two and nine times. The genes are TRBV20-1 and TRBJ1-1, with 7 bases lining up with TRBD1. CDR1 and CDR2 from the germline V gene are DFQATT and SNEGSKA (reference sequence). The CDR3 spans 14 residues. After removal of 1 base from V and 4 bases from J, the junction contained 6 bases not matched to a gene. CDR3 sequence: CSARAGGGGTEAFF. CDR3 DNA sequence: TGCAGTGCTAGAGCAGGAGGGGGCGGCACTGAAGCTTTCTTT.

The CDR3 is CASRSGVGGFQETQYF. The CDR3 DNA is TGTGCCAGCAGGTCCGGCGTAGGGGGCTTTCAAGAGACCCAGTACTTC. The chain recombines TRBV12-3 or TRBV12-4 with TRBJ2-5; 7 bases fit TRBD1. The CDR3 consists of 16 residues. Trimming at V came to 6 bases and at J to 2 bases, leaving 12 bases not matched to a gene.

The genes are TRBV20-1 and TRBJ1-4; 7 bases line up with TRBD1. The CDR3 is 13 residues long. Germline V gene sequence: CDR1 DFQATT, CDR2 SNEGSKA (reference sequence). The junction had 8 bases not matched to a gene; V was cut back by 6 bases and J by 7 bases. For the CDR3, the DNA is TGCAGTGCCAAGACAGGGTTGAGTGAAAAACTGTTTTTT. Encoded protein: CSAKTGLSEKLFF.

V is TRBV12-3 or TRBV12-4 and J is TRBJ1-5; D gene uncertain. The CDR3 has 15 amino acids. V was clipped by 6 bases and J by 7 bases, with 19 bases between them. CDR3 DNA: TGTGCCAGCAGGCCCGGACGAAACCGAAGGCAGCCCCAGCATTTT. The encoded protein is CASRPGRNRRQPQHF.